This T cell receptor (beta chain) was obtained from a study of immune evolution from preneoplasia to lung adenocarcinoma. On the study more broadly: HLA loss of heterozygosity: roughly 7.5% AIS, about 14% MIA, about 31% ADC, none AAH.

To note about this clone: The antigen remains undetermined.

Per the germline V gene, CDR1 is GTSNPN and CDR2 is SVGIG (reference sequence). The V and J ends lost 8 bases and 2 bases, in that order; junction bases with no gene match: 6. CDR3 length: 13 residues. Resections took place in Japan or China from the mid-2010s to the late 2010s. Histologic diagnosis was independently verified by two lung pathologists. Study conclusions and caveats: Top clone share appeared to fall from AAH through AIS, MIA, adenocarcinoma.

TCRdb's table, derived via immunoSEQ multiplex PCR, lists solely in-frame clones and lacks some. Of about 14,000 clones in the sample, more than 80% are singletons; the top ten hold roughly 4.9%. The sequenced material came from FFPE minimally invasive lung adenocarcinoma tissue. The sequence came from a person aged 70 to 85 with lung adenocarcinoma. J is TRBJ1-2 and V is TRBV30; 9 bases line up with TRBD1. CDR3 loop: CAAYRGQNYGYTF. CDR3 coding DNA: TGTGCCGCTTACAGGGGGCAAAACTATGGCTACACCTTC.